This T cell receptor (beta chain) was recovered during a study of blood T cell repertoires in COVID-19. About the study: COVID-19 samples collected from the United States, Italy and Spain covered acute and convalescent phases. Nucleic acid was either cDNA or gDNA, and it came from T cells, B-cell-depleted T cells, or PBMCs.

Generated by immunoSEQ multiplex PCR, the TCRdb table keeps only in-frame clones and is missing some. This sample has 200,000 to 250,000 clones, with around 89% found just once. Trimming left V 6 bases short and J 1 base short, with 9 bases between. The CDR3 totals 13 residues. CDR1 is WSHSY, CDR2 SAAADI, per germline. The Seattle patients joined while their infection was active and were tracked longitudinally afterward. The V call is TRBV10-2, the J call TRBJ1-1; no firm D call. Sequencing was performed on peripheral blood. This TCR derives from a woman aged 25-40 years with COVID-19, enrolled during active disease. CDR3 nucleotides: TGCGCCAGCAGCCAATTTTCGAACACTGAAGCTTTCTTT. Its protein is CASSQFSNTEAFF.